The sequence of this T cell receptor (beta chain) was determined in a study of post-analysis software for immune sequencing data. Study at large: In terms of disease course, relapsing-remitting, secondary progressive and progressive-relapsing multiple sclerosis were included.

A few counts support this clonotype. What it recognizes is unknown. Libraries were made from TCR beta cDNA, and they carried unique molecular identifiers. TCRdb recomputed calls from the PCR reads with MiXCR, one row per CDR3 protein. Of approximately 770,000 distinct CDR3 sequences in the sample, just over 45% were seen once. Overall study findings and caveats: Samples from one preparation batch, clustered by F measure, grouped strongly together.

Material: blood. This receptor was taken from a girl aged 5 to 17 with multiple sclerosis.

The CDR3 is CASSPNYDEAFF. The CDR3 bases are TGTGCCAGCAGCCCTAACTACGATGAAGCTTTCTTT. The rearrangement links TRBV7-9 to TRBJ1-1; D uncertain. Germline-derived CDR1 and CDR2 are SEHNR and FQNEAQ (reference sequence). CDR3 length equals 12 residues. V shed 5 bases and J shed 7 bases, with 11 bases lying between them.